These 14 T cell receptor beta chains share one sample of origin, sequenced in a study of OX40 agonist ivuxolimab in advanced cancers. Sequenced by immunoSEQ multiplex PCR; TCRdb stores in-frame clones only, minus some. Here the sample spans around 56,000 clones, approximately 91% being singletons. This sample comprised CD4+ or CD8+ T cells sorted from blood, obtained in a trial of the OX40 agonist ivuxolimab. The receptor set was obtained from an adult with an advanced solid tumor such as melanoma, head and neck, liver or kidney cancer.

The V gene is TRBV7-8, the J gene TRBJ2-7; TRBD1 agrees at 7 bases. Germline CDR1 is SGHVS and CDR2 is FQNEAQ. The junction had 4 bases not matched to a gene; V was cut back by 5 bases and J by 0 bases. The CDR3 length is 14 residues. CDR3 residues: CASSPRDSSYEQYF. The CDR3 DNA reads TGTGCCAGCAGCCCCCGGGACAGCTCCTACGAGCAGTACTTC. Full variable domain (remainder filled in from reference TRBV7-8 and TRBJ2-7): GAGVSQSPRYKVAKRGQDVALRCDPISGHVSLFWYQQALGQGPEFLTYFQNEAQLDKSGLPSDRFFAERPEGSVSTLKIQRTQQEDSAVYLCASSPRDSSYEQYFGPGTRLTVT.

The chain has TRBV5-1 and TRBJ2-5; either TRBD1 or TRBD2 may supply D (6 bases each). The V end was cut by 4 bases, the J end by 2 bases, with 15 bases between. The germline gives CDR1 SGHRS, CDR2 YFSETQ. The CDR3 totals 15 residues. In nucleotides, the CDR3 is TGCGCCAGCAGCCCAAACTCGGGGGCGCAAGAGACCCAGTACTTC. Amino acid sequence: CASSPNSGAQETQYF.

This clone came up once. This chain uses TRBV6-5 with TRBJ1-2, with D uncertain. The CDR3 has 15 amino acids. V lost 0 bases and J 5 bases, leaving 13 bases between the germline ends. Germline V gene sequence: CDR1 MNHEY, CDR2 SVGAGI. CDR3 bases: TGTGCCAGCAGTTACTCGATTACGCAGGCTTATGGCTACACCTTC. Amino acids: CASSYSITQAYGYTF.

V and J are TRBV28 and TRBJ2-7; 9 nucleotides match TRBD1. J was trimmed by 0 bases and V by 5 bases; bases with no gene match: 8. The germline CDR1 and CDR2 sequences are MDHEN and SYDVKM. CDR3 length equals 16 residues. Written as DNA, the CDR3 is TGTGCCAGCAGTGTACGACAGGGGGTAGGCTCCTACGAGCAGTACTTC. It translates to CASSVRQGVGSYEQYF.

The J gene is TRBJ1-2, the V gene TRBV9; maybe TRBD1 (5 bases). Trimming took 0 bases from V and 4 from J, leaving 13 bases between them. CDR1 is SGDLS and CDR2 is YYNGEE in the germline V gene. The CDR3 is 15 amino acids. CDR3 region: CASSVGAQGPYGYTF. The CDR3 coding sequence is TGTGCCAGCAGCGTAGGGGCCCAGGGACCCTATGGCTACACCTTC.

The chain is built from TRBV29-1 and TRBJ1-2, with 7 bases fitting TRBD1. V gave up 6 bases and J gave up 8 bases; unmatched junction bases: 6. The CDR3 length is 11 residues. The germline gives CDR1 SQVTM, CDR2 ANQGSEA. The CDR3 DNA follows: TGCAGCGTCCACAGGGGTGACGGCTACACCTTC. Translating gives CSVHRGDGYTF.

Only a few counts were recorded for this clone. The V call is TRBV4-1, the J call TRBJ1-5; maybe TRBD1 (6 bases). The CDR3 is 16 amino acids. V was pared by 2 bases and J by 7 bases, with 18 bases between. Per the germline V gene, CDR1 is MGHRA and CDR2 is YSYEKL. CDR3 DNA sequence: TGCGCCAGCAGCCAAAATTTTTACAGGGCGCGGCAGCCCCAGCATTTT. This sequence encodes CASSQNFYRARQPQHF.

The J gene is TRBJ2-7, the V gene TRBV6-5; D remains ambiguous. Deletions cut 3 bases from V and 2 bases from J, with 8 bases between. The CDR3 totals 13 residues. Germline lookup yields CDR1 MNHEY and CDR2 SVGAGI. CDR3 nucleotide sequence: TGTGCCAGCAGTTATGGGGAACCCTACGAGCAGTACTTC. Protein product: CASSYGEPYEQYF.

This chain connects TRBV7-8 to TRBJ2-7; 7 bases are shared with TRBD1. The germline V gene encodes CDR1 SGHVS and CDR2 FQNEAQ. The CDR3 consists of 15 residues. V lost 5 bases to trimming and J lost 3 bases; unmatched junction nucleotides: 10. In DNA, the CDR3 is TGTGCCAGCAGCCCGCCCCCCGGGACAGACTACGAGCAGTACTTC. This codes for CASSPPPGTDYEQYF.

In its sample, this clone was seen once. The chain has TRBV6-1 and TRBJ1-3; maybe TRBD1 (6 bases). Germline V gene sequence: CDR1 MNHNS, CDR2 SASEGT. This CDR3 region has 11 residues. Trimming cost V 5 bases and J 8 bases, with 7 bases left between them. For the CDR3, the DNA is TGTGCCAGCAGTCAGGGGTACACCATATATTTT. It translates to CASSQGYTIYF.

This chain's CDR3 is CASTQTTGVGEQYF. The CDR3 nucleotides read TGTGCCAGCACCCAAACGACAGGGGTCGGCGAGCAGTACTTC. The genes are TRBV27 and TRBJ2-7; 8 bases are shared with TRBD1. CDR1 and CDR2 from the germline V gene are MNHEY and SMNVEV (reference sequence). The length of the CDR3 is 14 residues. V trimming: 7 bases; J trimming: 6 bases; junction bases outside the gene matches: 11.

CDR3 sequence: CASSQATGGTYNEQFF. CDR3 nucleotides: TGCGCCAGCAGCCAAGCGACGGGGGGGACCTACAATGAGCAGTTCTTC. The V call is TRBV4-1, the J call TRBJ2-1, with TRBD2 matching 8 bases. With V trimmed by 1 base and J by 2 bases, 4 bases remained unmatched. The CDR3 loop spans 16 amino acids. Germline CDR1 reads MGHRA; CDR2 reads YSYEKL.

The genes are TRBV7-6 and TRBJ2-1, with D unresolved. V shed 3 bases and J shed 4 bases, with 4 bases lying between them. CDR1 is SGHVS, CDR2 FNYEAQ, per germline. The CDR3 is 12 amino acids. As DNA, the CDR3 is TGTGCCAGCAGCTTTTCTTACAATGAGCAGTTCTTC. This sequence encodes CASSFSYNEQFF.

The gene calls are TRBV9 and TRBJ2-1; D may be TRBD2 (5 bases). The CDR3 is made up of 16 amino acids. Trimming removed 0 bases at V and 2 bases at J, with 12 bases between. Germline V gene lookup returns CDR1 SGDLS and CDR2 YYNGEE. The CDR3 nucleotides are TGTGCCAGCAGCGTAGGACTAACTAGTACCTACAATGAGCAGTTCTTC. Its translation is CASSVGLTSTYNEQFF.